A single sample gave rise to the 21 T cell receptor beta chains below, sequenced in a study of cytomegalovirus exposure and HLA in healthy donors. PCR primers comprised 60 Vbeta and 13 Jbeta primers. TCRdb keeps only in-frame clones here, not all; method: immunoSEQ multiplex PCR. The repertoire consists of 140,000 to 150,000 clones, with approximately 78% occurring once and the leading ten covering about 4.1%. The sample taken for sequencing was PBMCs. The receptors derive from a woman between 40 and 50 years old in good health and CMV-seropositive.

This rearrangement joins TRBV28 to TRBJ2-7; TRBD1 is a possible D gene (6 bases). The germline V gene has CDR1 MDHEN and CDR2 SYDVKM. V lost 8 bases and J lost 2, with 10 bases in between. This CDR3 has 12 residues. CDR3 in DNA: TGTGCCAGCCTGGACAGACCCTACGAGCAGTACTTC. It encodes CASLDRPYEQYF.

V gene TRBV18 combines with J gene TRBJ2-7; D is undetermined. Germline CDR1 KGHSH, CDR2 LQKENI. CDR3 size: 14 residues. Trimming took off 3 bases at V and 2 bases at J, with 11 bases between the two ends. The CDR3, as DNA: TGTGCCAGCTCACCTTCAGGTTCCCCCTACGAGCAGTACTTC. It translates to CASSPSGSPYEQYF.

This chain's CDR3 is CASRNGVTRTEKLFF. In DNA, the CDR3 is TGTGCCAGCAGAAACGGGGTCACGAGAACCGAAAAACTGTTTTTT. J is TRBJ1-4 and V is TRBV28, with D hard to call. This CDR3 comprises 15 residues. Trimming pared 6 bases from V and 8 bases from J, leaving 19 bases between. Germline CDR1 is MDHEN and CDR2 is SYDVKM.

V gene TRBV5-4 combines with J gene TRBJ1-6, with D hard to call. CDR1 and CDR2 from the germline V gene are SGHNT and YYREEE (reference sequence). This CDR3 has 16 amino acids. V lost 1 base to trimming and J lost 7 bases, with 15 bases between them. The CDR3 sequence: CASSLLGIEGNSPLHF. The CDR3 DNA reads as TGTGCCAGCAGCTTGTTGGGCATCGAAGGCAATTCACCCCTCCACTTT.

The CDR3 sequence is CATSRDRQGARSTGELFF. The CDR3 DNA reads TGTGCCACCAGCAGAGATCGACAGGGGGCGCGAAGCACCGGGGAGCTGTTTTTT. The rearrangement joins TRBV15 to TRBJ2-2; 10 bases are shared with TRBD1. The CDR3 is 18 residues long. CDR1 LNHNV and CDR2 YYDKDF come from the germline V gene (reference sequence). V shed 0 bases, J shed 4 bases, and the junction held 8 bases outside the gene matches.

Of note for this clone: Its ends do not fully match the called genes, so a read error is possible. The sample holds other DNA sequences that translate to the same CDR3. The rearrangement uses TRBV7-6 and TRBJ1-1; maybe TRBD1 (5 bases). This CDR3 is built from 18 residues. Germline CDR1 reads SGHVS; CDR2 reads FNYEAQ. The CDR3: CASSLEWSGQRVNTEAFF. As DNA, the CDR3 is TGTGCTAGCAGCTTAGAATGGTCTGGACAACGGGTGAACACTGAAGCTTTCTTT.

This rearrangement joins TRBV2 to TRBJ2-2; TRBD1 matches 9 bases. The CDR3 loop spans 14 amino acids. V lost 8 bases, J lost 3 bases, and 4 bases stayed unmatched. The V gene's germline CDR1 is SNHLY and CDR2 FYNNEI. CDR3 loop: CASGQGFDTGELFF. CDR3 DNA: TGTGCCAGCGGACAGGGGTTTGACACCGGGGAGCTGTTTTTT.

This clone was seen only a few times. V usage is TRBV6-5 and J usage is TRBJ2-7, with D tentatively TRBD2 (6 bases). V gave up 8 bases and J gave up 7 bases, with 15 bases separating them. Germline CDR1 MNHEY, CDR2 SVGAGI. The CDR3 consists of 12 residues. CDR3 sequence reads: CASAEVSGEQYF. CDR3 bases: TGTGCCAGCGCGGAGGTTAGCGGAGAGCAGTACTTC.

The rearrangement links TRBV28 to TRBJ2-1; 14 bases are a match to TRBD2. Germline CDR1 is MDHEN and CDR2 is SYDVKM. The ends lost 8 bases at V and 5 bases at J; junction bases unmatched: 8. The CDR3 covers 16 residues. The CDR3, as DNA: TGTGCCAGCGGCCCCGGACTAGCGGGGGGACACAATGAGCAGTTCTTC. Translated: CASGPGLAGGHNEQFF.

Comment on this clone: The same CDR3 arises from other DNA sequences in this sample as well. The genes are TRBV27 and TRBJ2-7, with D tentatively TRBD2 (5 bases). The CDR3 consists of 12 residues. V gave up 3 bases and J gave up 4 bases, with 7 bases separating them. Germline CDR1 reads MNHEY; CDR2 reads SMNVEV (reference sequence). CDR3 sequence reads: CASSFGGYEQYF. The CDR3 bases are TGTGCCAGCAGTTTTGGAGGTTACGAGCAGTACTTC.

This chain links TRBV5-1 with TRBJ2-3; tentatively, D is TRBD1 (5 bases). Per germline, CDR1 SGHRS and CDR2 YFSETQ. Trimming shortened V by 3 bases and J by 2 bases, and 10 bases separated the two germline ends. The CDR3 loop spans 14 amino acids. CDR3 nucleotides: TGCGCCAGCAGCTCCAGGGAAGTCACAGATACGCAGTATTTT. It is translated as CASSSREVTDTQYF. Variable domain in full (rest from reference TRBV5-1 and TRBJ2-3): KAGVTQTPRYLIKTRGQQVTLSCSPISGHRSVSWYQQTPGQGLQFLFEYFSETQRNKGNFPGRFSGRQFSNSRSEMNVSTLELGDSALYLCASSSREVTDTQYFGPGTRLTVL.

This chain connects TRBV6-1 to TRBJ2-2; no firm D call. This CDR3 is built from 15 residues. The germline V gene has CDR1 MNHNS and CDR2 SASEGT. The V end lost 4 bases, the J end lost 1 base, and 10 bases lay between the germline ends. CDR3: CASSALTVNTGELFF. CDR3 in DNA: TGTGCCAGCAGTGCCCTTACAGTGAACACCGGGGAGCTGTTTTTT.

This chain connects TRBV7-9 to TRBJ1-3; 9 bases are shared with TRBD1. CDR3 size: 16 residues. CDR1 is SEHNR and CDR2 is FQNEAQ in the germline V gene (reference sequence). The junction had 7 bases not matched to a gene; V was cut back by 5 bases and J by 2 bases. The CDR3 coding sequence is TGTGCCAGCAGCATACAGGGGGCGGTCGCTGGAAACACCATATATTTT. This codes for CASSIQGAVAGNTIYF.

V is TRBV10-3 and J is TRBJ1-1; 7 nucleotides match TRBD1. Losses at the gene ends were 4 bases for V and 8 bases for J; bases not matched to a gene: 1. Germline V gene sequence: CDR1 ENHRY, CDR2 SYGVKD. There are 11 residues in the CDR3. This chain's CDR3 is CAISGDSEAFF. The CDR3 nucleotides read TGTGCCATCAGTGGGGACAGCGAAGCTTTCTTT.

V gene TRBV19 combines with J gene TRBJ2-2; no clear D. Germline V gives CDR1 LNHDA, CDR2 SQIVND (reference sequence). Trimming removed 0 bases from V and 5 bases from J, with 7 bases in between. This CDR3 has 14 residues. The CDR3 is CASSIDPGTGELFF. For the CDR3, the DNA is TGTGCCAGTAGTATAGATCCCGGGACCGGGGAGCTGTTTTTT.

Regarding this clone: Other DNA sequences from this sample encode an identical CDR3 as well. The gene calls are TRBV6-1 and TRBJ1-6; no clear D. Germline V lookup: CDR1 MNHNS, CDR2 SASEGT. V lost 2 bases to trimming and J lost 0 bases, with 11 bases between them. This CDR3 has 17 amino acids. Here the CDR3 reads CASSELPASSYNSPLHF. The CDR3 coding sequence is TGTGCCAGCAGTGAATTACCCGCTAGCTCCTATAATTCACCCCTCCACTTT.

This CDR3 is CAWRNPGGLFKQYF. In nucleotides, the CDR3 is TGTGCCTGGAGAAACCCGGGGGGCCTGTTTAAGCAGTACTTC. V and J are TRBV30 and TRBJ2-7; tentatively, D is TRBD2 (7 bases). Germline V gene data show CDR1 as GTSNPN and CDR2 as SVGIG (reference sequence). V shed 3 bases and J shed 8 bases, with 20 bases lying between them. The CDR3 sequence is 14 residues long.

The chain uses TRBV6-4 and TRBJ2-2, with TRBD1 identical over 8 bases. The germline gives CDR1 MRHNA, CDR2 SNTAGT. The CDR3 has 13 residues. The trim removed 7 bases at V and 8 bases at J, leaving 6 bases unmatched. CDR3 coding DNA: TGTGCCAGCAAGGACAGGGAGAAGGGGGAGCTGTTTTTT. The encoded protein is CASKDREKGELFF.

The V gene is TRBV29-1, the J gene TRBJ1-2; weak D call: TRBD1 (5 bases). From germline, CDR1 is SQVTM and CDR2 ANQGSEA. CDR3 length: 14 amino acids. The V gene lost 2 bases and the J gene lost 3 bases, with 13 bases spanning the gap. The CDR3: CSVESRDRDYGYTF. CDR3 bases: TGCAGCGTTGAATCCCGAGACAGAGACTATGGCTACACCTTC.

The CDR3 DNA reads TGTGCCAGCAGTTTAGAGAGCTCTGGGGCCAACGTCCTGACTTTC. Translating gives CASSLESSGANVLTF. The rearrangement uses TRBV27 and TRBJ2-6; no clear D. CDR3 size: 15 residues. Germline V gene lookup returns CDR1 MNHEY and CDR2 SMNVEV (reference sequence). Deletions cut 2 bases from V and 0 bases from J, with 5 bases between. Filled out from reference TRBV27 and TRBJ2-6, the complete variable domain reads EAQVTQNPRYLITVTGKKLTVTCSQNMNHEYMSWYRQDPGLGLRQIYYSMNVEVTDKGDVPEGYKVSRKEKRNFPLILESPSPNQTSLYFCASSLESSGANVLTFGAGSRLTVL.

The CDR3 spells CASSLGTGNTEAFF. DNA of the CDR3: TGTGCCAGCAGCTTAGGGACAGGGAACACTGAAGCTTTCTTT. The chain carries TRBV7-3 and TRBJ1-1; 8 bases match TRBD1. Per germline, CDR1 SGHTA and CDR2 FQGTGA. CDR3 length equals 14 residues. V gave up 2 bases and J gave up 1 base; unmatched junction bases: 0.